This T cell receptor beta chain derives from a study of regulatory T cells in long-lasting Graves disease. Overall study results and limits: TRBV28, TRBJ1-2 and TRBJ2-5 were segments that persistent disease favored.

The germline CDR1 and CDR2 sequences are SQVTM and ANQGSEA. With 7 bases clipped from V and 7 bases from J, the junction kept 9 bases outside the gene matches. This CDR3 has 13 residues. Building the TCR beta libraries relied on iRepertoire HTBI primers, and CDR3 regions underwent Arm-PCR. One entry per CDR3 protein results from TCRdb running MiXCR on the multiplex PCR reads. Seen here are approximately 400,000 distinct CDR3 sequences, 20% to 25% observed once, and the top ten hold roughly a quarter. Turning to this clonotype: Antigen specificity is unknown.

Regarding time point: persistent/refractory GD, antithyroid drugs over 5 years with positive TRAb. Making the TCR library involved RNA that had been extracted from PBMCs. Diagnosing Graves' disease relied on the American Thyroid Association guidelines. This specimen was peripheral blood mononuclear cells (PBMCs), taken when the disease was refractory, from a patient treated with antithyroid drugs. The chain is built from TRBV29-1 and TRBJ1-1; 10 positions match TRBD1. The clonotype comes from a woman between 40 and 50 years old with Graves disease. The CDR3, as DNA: TGCAGCGCCCGGACAGGGGGGGACATTGAAGCTTTCTTT. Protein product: CSARTGGDIEAFF. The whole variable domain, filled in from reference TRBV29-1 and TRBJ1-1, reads SAVISQKPSRDICQRGTSLTIQCQVDSQVTMMFWYRQQPGQSLTLIATANQGSEATYESGFVIDKFPISRPNLTFSTLTVSNMSPEDSSIYLCSARTGGDIEAFFGQGTRLTVV.